This entry concerns a single T cell receptor (beta chain). Its specificity is not known. The data are from a study of cytomegalovirus exposure and HLA in healthy donors. Study-wide points: By HLA locus, TCR association rates varied in a later analysis, with DRB1 showing the most and HLA-C the fewest.

The germline V and J ends were trimmed by 1 base and 7 bases, with 14 bases remaining between them. Germline assignment: CDR1 SGHVS and CDR2 FNYEAQ. The CDR3 is made up of 15 amino acids. The PCR had 60 Vbeta and 13 Jbeta primers. TCRdb's table, derived via immunoSEQ multiplex PCR, lists solely in-frame clones and lacks some. The data show 90,000 to 120,000 clones, 60% to 80% seen once. The rearrangement uses TRBV7-6 and TRBJ2-1, with a weak D call TRBD2 (6 bases). This TCR derives from a man aged 45 to 65 in good health and CMV-seropositive. Sequencing was done on a sample of PBMCs. CDR3 residues: CASSLGGIGWNEQFF. DNA of the CDR3: TGTGCCAGCAGCTTAGGCGGGATAGGTTGGAATGAGCAGTTCTTC.